This is a list of T cell receptor beta chains from one sample in a study of blood T cell repertoires in COVID-19. Repertoires were generated with immunoSEQ multiplex PCR, while TCRdb's copy carries only in-frame clones and drops some. The data show about 30,000 clones, around 86% seen once. The sequenced sample was peripheral blood. The receptor set was obtained from a human donor in a cohort sampled during active COVID-19. The donor label of this sample is uncertain. Both conserved end residues are trimmed from each CDR3. The D gene is left open where the match is weak.

TRBJ2-4	TRBV3-1/TRBV3-2	-	ASSHFSLAKNIQY
TRBJ1-2	TRBV15	-	ATSRDVSNYGYT
TRBJ1-2	TRBV5-6	TRBD1	ASTRDRGSNYGYT
TRBJ1-2	TRBV5-6	-	ASSLVRMVYGYT
TRBJ2-7	TRBV5-4	-	ASTSSDEQY
TRBJ1-2	TRBV27	-	ASSLRGSANYGYT
TRBJ2-3	TRBV7-2	-	ASSLLSSHTDTQY
TRBJ2-7	TRBV27	TRBD2	ASARGRALLHEQY
TRBJ2-7	TRBV2	TRBD1	ASSGQTGGNEQY
TRBJ1-4	TRBV3-1/TRBV3-2	TRBD1	ASSHAGTGGSEKLF
TRBJ1-2	TRBV4-1	-	ASSQDTRAGYT
TRBJ1-2	TRBV28	TRBD1	ASSFWDSGSSVYT
TRBJ2-1	TRBV5-1	TRBD2	ASSYGLAAGNEQF
TRBJ1-4	TRBV5-1	-	ASSRGGQLYNEKLF
TRBJ1-3	TRBV9	-	ASSVPESGLDSGNTIY
TRBJ2-1	TRBV6-6	-	ASSYSSGIYNEQF
TRBJ2-5	TRBV2	TRBD2	ATRLAVQETQY
TRBJ1-5	TRBV28	TRBD1	ASSLQSGGGIQPQH
TRBJ2-1	TRBV19	-	ASSIDRGGKRGEQF
TRBJ2-3	TRBV5-4	TRBD2	ASSVSGSTDTQY
TRBJ2-5	TRBV5-1	-	ASSPGGVGGETQY
TRBJ2-1	TRBV3-1/TRBV3-2	TRBD2	ASSQQGAGGFGDEQF
TRBJ2-7	TRBV10-3	-	AIGQGGYEQY
TRBJ2-1	TRBV28	-	ASSHFGGKGTHDNEQF
TRBJ2-7	TRBV6-5	TRBD1	ASSRQGASYEQY
TRBJ1-2	TRBV18	TRBD1	ASSSDRRNYGYT
TRBJ1-3	TRBV5-1	-	ASSLGVTGNTIY
TRBJ2-7	TRBV28	TRBD2	ASSHRGSGKYEQY